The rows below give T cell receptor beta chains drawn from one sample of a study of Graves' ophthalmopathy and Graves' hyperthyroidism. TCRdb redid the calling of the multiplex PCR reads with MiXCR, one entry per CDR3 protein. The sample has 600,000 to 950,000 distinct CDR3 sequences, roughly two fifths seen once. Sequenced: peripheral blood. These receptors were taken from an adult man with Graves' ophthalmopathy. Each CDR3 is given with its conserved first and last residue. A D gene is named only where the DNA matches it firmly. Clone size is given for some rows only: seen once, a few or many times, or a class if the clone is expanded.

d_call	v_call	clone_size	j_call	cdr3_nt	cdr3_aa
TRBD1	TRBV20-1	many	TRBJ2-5	TGCAGTGCCCCTAGGACAGGGGGGGAGACCCAGTACTTC	CSAPRTGGETQYF
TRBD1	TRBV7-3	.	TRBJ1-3	TGTGCCAGCAGCCCAGGGGGCAGGGTCGGAAACACCATATATTTT	CASSPGGRVGNTIYF
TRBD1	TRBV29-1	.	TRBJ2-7	TGCAGCCCAGGACAGGGCCGGTTCGGCTACGAGCAGTACTTC	CSPGQGRFGYEQYF
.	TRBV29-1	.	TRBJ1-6	TGCAGTGAATTGGACCGAGATAATTCACCCCTCCACTTT	CSELDRDNSPLHF
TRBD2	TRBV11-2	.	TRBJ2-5	TGTGCCAGCAGCCCCCTAGGGGCGGGAGGCCGAGAGACCCAGTACTTC	CASSPLGAGGRETQYF
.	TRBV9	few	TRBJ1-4	TGTGCCAGCAGCGTAGGCGTAGGGGTCGTCGGAGAAAAACTGTTTTTT	CASSVGVGVVGEKLFF
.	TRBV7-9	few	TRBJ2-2	TGTGCCACCTTCGGGGAGCTGTTTTTT	CATFGELFF
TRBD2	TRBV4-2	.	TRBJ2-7	TGTGCCAGCAGCCGCGGACTAGCAAATGGGAACGAGCAGTACTTC	CASSRGLANGNEQYF
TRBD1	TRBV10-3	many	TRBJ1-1	TGTGCCATCAGTGAAGACAGGGGACGGCTCACTGAAGCTTTCTTT	CAISEDRGRLTEAFF
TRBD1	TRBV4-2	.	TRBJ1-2	TGTGCCAGCAACTCGCGACAGGGGGATGGCTACACCTTC	CASNSRQGDGYTF
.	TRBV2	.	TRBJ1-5	TGTGCCAGCAGTGGGCGAGGGGTGGTTCAGCCCCAGCATTTT	CASSGRGVVQPQHF
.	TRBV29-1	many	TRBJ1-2	TGCAGCGCCGTCTCGGGTACCGAAAGCTATGGCTACACCTTC	CSAVSGTESYGYTF
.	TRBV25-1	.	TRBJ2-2	TGTGCCAGCGGGGACCGAGGGGAGCTGTTTTTT	CASGDRGELFF
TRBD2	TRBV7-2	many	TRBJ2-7	TGTGCCAGCAGCTTAACTAGCGGGGGGGCCTACGAGCAGTACTTC	CASSLTSGGAYEQYF
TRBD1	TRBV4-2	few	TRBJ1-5	TGTGCCAGCAGCTTGAGGACCGGGACAGGTAACAATCAGCCCCAGCATTTT	CASSLRTGTGNNQPQHF
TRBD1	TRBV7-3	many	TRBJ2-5	TGTGCCAGCAGCCCCGGACAGGCACGGACCCAGTACTTC	CASSPGQARTQYF
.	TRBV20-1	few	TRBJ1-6	TGCAGTGCTAGAGATGCTTGGGGTAATTCACCCCTCCACTTT	CSARDAWGNSPLHF
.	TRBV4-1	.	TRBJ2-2	TGCGCCAGCAGCCAAGATTCCCGGCTCGCCGGGGAGCTGTTTTTT	CASSQDSRLAGELFF
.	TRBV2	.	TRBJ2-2	TGTGCCAGGACTGACCAGGGCCCGAACACCGGGGAGCTGTTTTTT	CARTDQGPNTGELFF
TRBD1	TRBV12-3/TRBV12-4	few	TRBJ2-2	TGTGCCAGCAGTTTAGGGCAGGGGGCCGACACCGGGGAGCTGTTTTTT	CASSLGQGADTGELFF
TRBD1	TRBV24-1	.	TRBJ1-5	TGTGCCACCAGTTCCGGGACAGGGGGTTTTGCCCGCCCCAAGCATTTT	CATSSGTGGFARPKHF
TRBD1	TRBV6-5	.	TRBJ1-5	TGTGCCAGCAGTTCTCTGGGACAGGGCGTATCAAGCAATCAGCCCCAGCATTTT	CASSSLGQGVSSNQPQHF
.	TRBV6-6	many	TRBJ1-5	TGTGCCAGCACCGAACAAGAAGGGTTGCGCAATCAGCCCCAGCATTTT	CASTEQEGLRNQPQHF
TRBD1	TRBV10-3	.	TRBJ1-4	TGTGCCATCAGTGAGTCATGGACAGGGGGCGAAAAACTGTTTTTT	CAISESWTGGEKLFF
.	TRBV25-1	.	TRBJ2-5	TGTGCCAGCAGTCGGTCGGAGCCACAAGGGACCCAGTACTTC	CASSRSEPQGTQYF
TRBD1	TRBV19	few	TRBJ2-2	TGTGCCAGTAGTACATGGACAGGGAACACCGGGGAGCTGTTTTTT	CASSTWTGNTGELFF
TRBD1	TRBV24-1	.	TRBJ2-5	TGTGCCACCAGTGATCCCGGGACAGGGAATTTCATTGGGGGCCAGTACTTC	CATSDPGTGNFIGGQYF
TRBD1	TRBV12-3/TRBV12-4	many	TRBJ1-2	TGTGCCAGCAATGAGGGGGCTCACTATGGCTACACCTTC	CASNEGAHYGYTF
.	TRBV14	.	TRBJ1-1	TGTGCCAGCAGCCAAGATGCAAGCAGTGATATGAACACTGAAGCTTTCTTT	CASSQDASSDMNTEAFF
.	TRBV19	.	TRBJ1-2	TGTGCCTGGACTAAGGATCCCTATGGCTACACCTTC	CAWTKDPYGYTF
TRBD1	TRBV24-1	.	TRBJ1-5	TGTGCCACCAGTGCTAGCTACGGAGGGACAGGGGATCAGCCCCAGCATTTT	CATSASYGGTGDQPQHF
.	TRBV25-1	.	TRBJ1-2	TGTGCCAGCAACCAAGATCGTCAGGGAGGGGATGGCTACACCTTC	CASNQDRQGGDGYTF
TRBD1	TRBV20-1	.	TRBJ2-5	TGCAGTGCTAGAGATGGGACAGGTGGATCGGAGACCCAGTACTTC	CSARDGTGGSETQYF
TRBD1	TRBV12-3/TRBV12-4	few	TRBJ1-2	TGTGCCAGCAGTCCCGACAGGGGGCGCGGGGGCTACACCTTC	CASSPDRGRGGYTF
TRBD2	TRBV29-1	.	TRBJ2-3	TGCAGCGTTGAAGAGGGAATGGGCGGGAGGGTTGATACGCAGTATTTT	CSVEEGMGGRVDTQYF
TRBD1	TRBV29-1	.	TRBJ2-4	TGCAGCGTCCGACAGGGCCTTAATGAAAAACTGTACTTC	CSVRQGLNEKLYF
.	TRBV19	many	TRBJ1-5	TGTGCCAGTAGTATATGGAGCAATCAGCCCCAGCATTTT	CASSIWSNQPQHF